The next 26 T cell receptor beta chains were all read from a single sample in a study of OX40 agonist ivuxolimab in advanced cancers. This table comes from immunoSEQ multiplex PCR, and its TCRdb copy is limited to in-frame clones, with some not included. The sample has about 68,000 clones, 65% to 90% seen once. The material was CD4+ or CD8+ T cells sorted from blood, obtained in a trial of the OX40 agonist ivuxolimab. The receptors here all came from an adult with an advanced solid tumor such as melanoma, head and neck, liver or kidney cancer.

The DNA for the CDR3 is TGTGCCAGCAGCTTGACAGCCGGTGACCTTAATAGCAATCAGCCCCAGCATTTT. It encodes CASSLTAGDLNSNQPQHF. This chain connects TRBV7-9 to TRBJ1-5; D may be TRBD1 (5 bases). V was trimmed by 3 bases and J by 0 bases, leaving 18 bases between them. Germline V gene sequence: CDR1 SEHNR, CDR2 FQNEAQ (reference sequence). The CDR3 runs to 18 residues.

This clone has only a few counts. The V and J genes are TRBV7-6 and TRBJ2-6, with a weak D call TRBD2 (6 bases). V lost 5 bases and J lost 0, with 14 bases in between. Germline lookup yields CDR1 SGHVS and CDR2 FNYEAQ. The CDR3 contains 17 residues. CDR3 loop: CASSLEGGNSGANVLTF. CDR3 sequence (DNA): TGTGCCAGCAGCCTCGAGGGAGGCAACTCTGGGGCCAACGTCCTGACTTTC.

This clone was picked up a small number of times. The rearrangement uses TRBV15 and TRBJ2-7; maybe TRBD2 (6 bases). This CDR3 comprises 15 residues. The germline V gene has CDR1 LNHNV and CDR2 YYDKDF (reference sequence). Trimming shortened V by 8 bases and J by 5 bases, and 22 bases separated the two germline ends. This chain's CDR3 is CATRDKEGRVHEQYF. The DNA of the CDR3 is TGTGCCACCCGTGACAAGGAGGGCCGGGTCCACGAGCAGTACTTC.

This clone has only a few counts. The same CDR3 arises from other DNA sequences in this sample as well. In DNA, the CDR3 is TGTGCCAGCAGTGAAGGGATGGGTCAGCCCCAGCATTTT. Residues: CASSEGMGQPQHF. The rearrangement joins TRBV6-4 to TRBJ1-5; D is ambiguous. CDR1 is MRHNA and CDR2 is SNTAGT in the germline V gene. Between the trimmed V and J ends, which lost 3 bases and 6 bases, there was a span of 9 bases. The CDR3 is made up of 13 amino acids.

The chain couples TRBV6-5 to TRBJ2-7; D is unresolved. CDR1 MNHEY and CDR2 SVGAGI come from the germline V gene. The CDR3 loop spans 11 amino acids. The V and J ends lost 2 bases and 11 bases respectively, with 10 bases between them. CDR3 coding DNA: TGTGCCAGCAGTTACCGGTTCCAAGAGTACTTC. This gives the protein CASSYRFQEYF.

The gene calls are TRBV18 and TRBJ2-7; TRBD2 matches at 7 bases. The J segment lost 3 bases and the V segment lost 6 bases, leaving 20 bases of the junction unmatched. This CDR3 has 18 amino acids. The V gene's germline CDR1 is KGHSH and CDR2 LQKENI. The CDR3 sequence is CASSRYGEGTNLFYEQYF. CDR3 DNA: TGTGCCAGCTCGCGTTATGGGGAGGGGACTAACCTCTTCTACGAGCAGTACTTC.

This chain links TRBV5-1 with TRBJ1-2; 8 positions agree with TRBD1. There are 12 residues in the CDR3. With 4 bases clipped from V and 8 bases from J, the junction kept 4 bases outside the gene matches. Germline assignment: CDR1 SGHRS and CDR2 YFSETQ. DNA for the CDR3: TGCGCCAGCAGCCGGACAGGGCGCGGCTACACCTTC. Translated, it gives CASSRTGRGYTF.

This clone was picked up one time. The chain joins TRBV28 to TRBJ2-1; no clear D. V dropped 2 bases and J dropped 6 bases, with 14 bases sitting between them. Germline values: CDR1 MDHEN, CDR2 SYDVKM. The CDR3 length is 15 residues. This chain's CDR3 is CASSLELLGRNEQFF. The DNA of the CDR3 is TGTGCCAGCAGTTTAGAACTTTTGGGCCGCAATGAGCAGTTCTTC.

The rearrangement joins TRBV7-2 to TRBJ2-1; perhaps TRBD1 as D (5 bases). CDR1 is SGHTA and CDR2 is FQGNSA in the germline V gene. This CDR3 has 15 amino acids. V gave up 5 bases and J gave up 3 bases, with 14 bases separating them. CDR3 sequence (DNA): TGTGCCAGCAGCCCTTCCGGGCAGGGCTACAATGAGCAGTTCTTC. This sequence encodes CASSPSGQGYNEQFF.

The CDR3 is CASSLSAASSYNEQFF. The CDR3, as DNA: TGTGCCAGCAGCCTATCGGCGGCCAGCTCCTACAATGAGCAGTTCTTC. The genes are TRBV7-2 and TRBJ2-1, with no clear D. The germline V gene encodes CDR1 SGHTA and CDR2 FQGNSA. The CDR3 runs to 16 residues. Trimming took off 5 bases at V and 0 bases at J, with 14 bases between the two ends.

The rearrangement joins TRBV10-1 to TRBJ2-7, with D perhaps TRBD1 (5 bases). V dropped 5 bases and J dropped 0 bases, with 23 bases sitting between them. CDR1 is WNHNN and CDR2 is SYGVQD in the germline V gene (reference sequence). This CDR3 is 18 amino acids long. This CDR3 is CASSNQRTRTPSSYEQYF. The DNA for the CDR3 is TGCGCCAGCAGTAACCAACGAACTCGGACACCGAGCTCCTACGAGCAGTACTTC.

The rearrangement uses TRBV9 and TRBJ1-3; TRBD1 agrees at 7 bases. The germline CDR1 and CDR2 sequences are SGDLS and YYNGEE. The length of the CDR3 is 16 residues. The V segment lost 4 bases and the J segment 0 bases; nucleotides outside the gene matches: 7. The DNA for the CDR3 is TGTGCCAGCAGCCCACGGGGACAGTTCTCTGGAAACACCATATATTTT. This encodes CASSPRGQFSGNTIYF.

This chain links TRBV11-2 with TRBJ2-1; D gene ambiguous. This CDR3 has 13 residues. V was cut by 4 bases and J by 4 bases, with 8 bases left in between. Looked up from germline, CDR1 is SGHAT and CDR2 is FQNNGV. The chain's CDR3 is CASSSHLYNEQFF. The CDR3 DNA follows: TGTGCCAGCAGCTCCCACCTTTACAATGAGCAGTTCTTC.

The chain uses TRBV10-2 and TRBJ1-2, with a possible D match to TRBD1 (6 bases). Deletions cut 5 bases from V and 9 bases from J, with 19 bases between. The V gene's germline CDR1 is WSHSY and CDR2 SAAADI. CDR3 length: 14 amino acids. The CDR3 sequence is CASSSEGVVVSYTF. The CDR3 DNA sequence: TGCGCCAGCAGTTCCGAGGGGGTTGTTGTGAGCTACACCTTC.

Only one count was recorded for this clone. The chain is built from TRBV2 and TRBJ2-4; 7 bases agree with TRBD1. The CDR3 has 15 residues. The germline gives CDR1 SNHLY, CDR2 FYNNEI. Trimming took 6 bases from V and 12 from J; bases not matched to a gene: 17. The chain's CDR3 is CASSPEDRFRSPQYF. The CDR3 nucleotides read TGTGCCAGCAGCCCCGAGGACAGGTTCCGCTCTCCTCAGTACTTC.

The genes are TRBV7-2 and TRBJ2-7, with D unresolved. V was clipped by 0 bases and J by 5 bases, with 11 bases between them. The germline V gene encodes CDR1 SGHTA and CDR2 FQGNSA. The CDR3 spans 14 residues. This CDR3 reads CASSLAGEGHEQYF. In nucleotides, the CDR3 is TGTGCCAGCAGCTTAGCAGGTGAAGGGCACGAGCAGTACTTC.

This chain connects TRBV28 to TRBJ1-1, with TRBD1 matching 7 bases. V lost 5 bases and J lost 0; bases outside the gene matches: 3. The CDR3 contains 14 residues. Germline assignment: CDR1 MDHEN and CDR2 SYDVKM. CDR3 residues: CASSGDRLNTEAFF. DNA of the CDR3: TGTGCCAGCAGTGGGGACAGACTGAACACTGAAGCTTTCTTT.

CDR3 sequence reads: CASSLTSSYEQYF. The CDR3 bases are TGTGCCAGCAGTTTGACCAGCTCCTACGAGCAGTACTTC. V gene TRBV28 combines with J gene TRBJ2-7; D call uncertain. The length of the CDR3 is 13 residues. The germline CDR1 and CDR2 sequences are MDHEN and SYDVKM. V was cut by 3 bases and J by 0 bases, with 6 bases left in between.

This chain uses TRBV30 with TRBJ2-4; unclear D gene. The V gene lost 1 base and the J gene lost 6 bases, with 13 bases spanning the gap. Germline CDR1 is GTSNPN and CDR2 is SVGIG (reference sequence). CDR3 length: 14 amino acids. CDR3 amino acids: CAWSAPTSLNIQYF. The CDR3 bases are TGTGCCTGGAGTGCGCCCACAAGTCTAAACATTCAGTACTTC. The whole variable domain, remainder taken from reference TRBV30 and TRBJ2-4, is SQTIHQWPATLVQPVGSPLSLECTVEGTSNPNLYWYRQAAGRGLQLLFYSVGIGQISSEVPQNLSASRPQDRQFILSSKKLLLSDSGFYLCAWSAPTSLNIQYFGAGTRLSVL.

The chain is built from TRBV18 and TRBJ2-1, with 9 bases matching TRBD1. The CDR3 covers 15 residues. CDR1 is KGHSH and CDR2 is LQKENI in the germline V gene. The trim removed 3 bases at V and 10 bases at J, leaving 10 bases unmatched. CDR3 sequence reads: CASSPPSGTGNEQFF. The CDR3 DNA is TGTGCCAGCTCACCGCCCTCCGGGACAGGGAACGAGCAGTTCTTC. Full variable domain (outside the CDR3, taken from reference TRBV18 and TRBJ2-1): NAGVMQNPRHLVRRRGQEARLRCSPMKGHSHVYWYRQLPEEGLKFMVYLQKENIIDESGMPKERFSAEFPKEGPSILRIQQVVRGDSAAYFCASSPPSGTGNEQFFGPGTRLTVL.

Here the CDR3 reads CASSHRDRIFSGQYF. As DNA, the CDR3 is TGTGCCAGCAGCCACCGGGACAGGATATTTTCGGGGCAGTACTTC. The rearrangement uses TRBV5-8 and TRBJ2-7; 8 bases fit TRBD1. The CDR3 is 15 amino acids. Trimming removed 4 bases from V and 9 bases from J; junction bases left unmatched: 15. Per the germline V gene, CDR1 is SGHTS and CDR2 is YDEGEE.

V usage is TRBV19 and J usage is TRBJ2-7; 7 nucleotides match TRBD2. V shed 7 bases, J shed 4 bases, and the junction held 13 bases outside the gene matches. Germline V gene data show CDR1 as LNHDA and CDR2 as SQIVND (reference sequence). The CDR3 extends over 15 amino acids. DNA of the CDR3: TGTGCCAGTAAAGGACTAGATGAACCTACATACGAGCAGTACTTC. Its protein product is CASKGLDEPTYEQYF. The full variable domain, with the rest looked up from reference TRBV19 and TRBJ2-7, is DGGITQSPKYLFRKEGQNVTLSCEQNLNHDAMYWYRQDPGQGLRLIYYSQIVNDFQKGDIAEGYSVSREKKESFPLTVTSAQKNPTAFYLCASKGLDEPTYEQYFGPGTRLTVT.

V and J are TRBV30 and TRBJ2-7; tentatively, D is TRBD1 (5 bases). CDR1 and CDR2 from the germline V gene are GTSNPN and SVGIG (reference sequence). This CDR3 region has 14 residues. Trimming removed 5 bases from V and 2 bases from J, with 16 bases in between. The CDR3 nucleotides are TGTGCCTGGGAACAGGTATGGCTTACCTACGAGCAGTACTTC. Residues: CAWEQVWLTYEQYF. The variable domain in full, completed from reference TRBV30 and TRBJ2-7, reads SQTIHQWPATLVQPVGSPLSLECTVEGTSNPNLYWYRQAAGRGLQLLFYSVGIGQISSEVPQNLSASRPQDRQFILSSKKLLLSDSGFYLCAWEQVWLTYEQYFGPGTRLTVT.

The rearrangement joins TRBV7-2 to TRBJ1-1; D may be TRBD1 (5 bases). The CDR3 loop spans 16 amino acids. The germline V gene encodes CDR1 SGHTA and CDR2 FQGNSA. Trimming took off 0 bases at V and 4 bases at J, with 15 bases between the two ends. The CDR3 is CASSLAGTSEGTEAFF. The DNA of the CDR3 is TGTGCCAGCAGCTTAGCGGGGACCTCCGAGGGCACTGAAGCTTTCTTT.

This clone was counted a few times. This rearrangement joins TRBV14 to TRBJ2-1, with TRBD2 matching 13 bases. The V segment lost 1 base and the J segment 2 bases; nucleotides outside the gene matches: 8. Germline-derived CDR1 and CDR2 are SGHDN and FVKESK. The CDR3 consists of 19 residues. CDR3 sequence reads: CASSQATSGGFGTYNEQFF. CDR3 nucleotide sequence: TGTGCCAGCAGCCAAGCGACTAGCGGGGGGTTTGGTACCTACAATGAGCAGTTCTTC.

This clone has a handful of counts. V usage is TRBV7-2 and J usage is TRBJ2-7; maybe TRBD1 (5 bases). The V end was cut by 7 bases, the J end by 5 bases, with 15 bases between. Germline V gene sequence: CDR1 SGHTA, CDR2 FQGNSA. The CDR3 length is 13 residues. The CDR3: CASTPTQGNEQYF. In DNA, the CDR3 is TGTGCCAGCACGCCGACCCAGGGTAACGAGCAGTACTTC.